This TCR beta chain appears in the sequencing data of a study of cytotoxic CD8 clonotypes in ibrutinib-treated CLL. Trimming took 0 bases from V and 5 from J, leaving 13 bases between them. The CDR3 totals 15 residues. CDR1 and CDR2 (germline): LGHNA, YNFKEQ. Some clones are missing from TCRdb's copy, which holds only in-frame ones; the method was immunoSEQ multiplex PCR. The sample holds roughly 190,000 clones; roughly 72% are singletons and the top ten take over 10%. The TCR originated in a human donor with chronic lymphocytic leukemia. The rearrangement uses TRBV4-2 and TRBJ1-2; D gene unclear. The specimen was PBMCs, collected after 24 months of ibrutinib treatment. CDR3 loop: CASSQDSGLGYGYTF. CDR3 DNA sequence: TGTGCCAGCAGCCAAGATTCGGGCCTGGGTTATGGCTACACCTTC.